The entry below describes one TCR beta chain. As yet, its antigen is unknown. TCRdb reprocessed the 5' RACE reads with MiXCR, giving one entry per CDR3 protein. The sample lists some 150,000 distinct CDR3 sequences, roughly 21% seen once, with 2% to 2.5% in the top ten. The data stem from a study of T-cell memory formation after mild COVID-19. V gave up 5 bases and J gave up 2 bases, with 16 bases separating them. This CDR3 is 15 amino acids long. The V gene's germline CDR1 is SGHTA and CDR2 FQGTGA. Points from the study as a whole: Prior to infection, memory already included some responding clones, suggesting cross-reactive memory joined. Researchers report contracting CD4+ clones mostly in CM and EM, with CD8+ clones in EMRA.

The gene calls are TRBV7-3 and TRBJ2-7; possibly TRBD2 for D (6 bases). The sequencing input was PBMCs or a T cell subset sorted from them (not recorded which). This TCR came from an adult woman who had mild COVID-19 (a few samples of this study predate the infection). Cell type and time point are not known. The chain's CDR3 is CASSLRRGTPYEQYF. The CDR3, as DNA: TGTGCCAGCAGCCTTAGACGGGGGACCCCCTACGAGCAGTACTTC.